Each of the 9 T cell receptor beta chains below was sequenced from the same sample in a study of OX40 agonist ivuxolimab in advanced cancers. Some clones are missing from TCRdb's copy, which holds only in-frame ones; the method was immunoSEQ multiplex PCR. The sample gives 100,000 to 120,000 clones, 89% of which show up once; less than 0.3% is in the top ten. The starting material was CD4+ or CD8+ T cells sorted from blood, obtained in a trial of the OX40 agonist ivuxolimab. These receptors were collected from an adult with an advanced solid tumor such as melanoma, head and neck, liver or kidney cancer.

This chain connects TRBV4-2 to TRBJ1-6, with TRBD1 matching 9 bases. Germline loops: CDR1 LGHNA, CDR2 YNFKEQ. CDR3 length: 15 amino acids. Losses at the gene ends were 3 bases for V and 10 bases for J; bases not matched to a gene: 7. CDR3 protein: CASSHGTGRSSPLHF. DNA of the CDR3: TGTGCCAGCAGCCATGGGACAGGGCGTTCCTCACCCCTCCACTTT.

The rearrangement links TRBV5-4 to TRBJ1-2; D perhaps matches TRBD1 (5 bases). This CDR3 spans 13 amino acids. V dropped 3 bases and J dropped 4 bases, with 10 bases sitting between them. Germline-derived CDR1 and CDR2 are SGHNT and YYREEE (reference sequence). The DNA for the CDR3 is TGTGCCAGCAGCTCCACAGGCCCCTATGGCTACACCTTC. It codes for CASSSTGPYGYTF.

This chain uses TRBV5-1 with TRBJ1-5; 7 bases match TRBD1. The CDR3 length is 14 residues. Germline trimming cut 7 bases from V and 1 base from J; bases unmatched to any gene: 5. Germline V gives CDR1 SGHRS, CDR2 YFSETQ. CDR3 region: CASGTGDSNQPQHF. CDR3 DNA: TGCGCCAGCGGCACAGGGGACAGCAATCAGCCCCAGCATTTT.

This rearrangement joins TRBV6-5 to TRBJ2-2; no clear D gene. This CDR3 region has 12 residues. The ends were cut back, 6 bases at V and 2 bases at J, with 4 bases in the middle. Per the germline V gene, CDR1 is MNHEY and CDR2 is SVGAGI. The CDR3 coding sequence is TGTGCCAGCAGGTCCAACACCGGGGAGCTGTTTTTT. It specifies CASRSNTGELFF.

V usage is TRBV7-9 and J usage is TRBJ2-2, with 14 bases aligning to TRBD2. The V gene end was trimmed by 6 bases and the J gene end by 3 bases; junction bases not matched to a gene: 6. Germline CDR1 and CDR2: SEHNR and FQNEAQ (reference sequence). This CDR3 is 17 amino acids long. For the CDR3, the DNA is TGTGCCAGCAGTCAGGGACTAGCGGGAGTCTACACCGGGGAGCTGTTTTTT. This sequence encodes CASSQGLAGVYTGELFF.

The chain couples TRBV19 to TRBJ2-7; 8 positions agree with TRBD1. The CDR3 length is 12 residues. J lost 4 bases, V lost 7 bases, and 3 bases had no gene match. The V gene's germline CDR1 is LNHDA and CDR2 SQIVND (reference sequence). CDR3 coding DNA: TGTGCCAGTACCGACAGGGGTTACGAGCAGTACTTC. It yields the protein CASTDRGYEQYF.

The V and J genes are TRBV18 and TRBJ1-5, with no clear D. Germline CDR1 reads KGHSH; CDR2 reads LQKENI. V shed 3 bases and J shed 4 bases, with 13 bases lying between them. The CDR3 is 15 amino acids. The CDR3 region has the DNA TGTGCCAGCTCACCCACACAGACTCAGAATCAGCCCCAGCATTTT. Its protein is CASSPTQTQNQPQHF. Supplemented by reference TRBV18 and TRBJ1-5, the full variable domain reads NAGVMQNPRHLVRRRGQEARLRCSPMKGHSHVYWYRQLPEEGLKFMVYLQKENIIDESGMPKERFSAEFPKEGPSILRIQQVVRGDSAAYFCASSPTQTQNQPQHFGDGTRLSIL.

The chain joins TRBV4-3 to TRBJ1-1; tentative D call: TRBD1 (5 bases). CDR1 LGHNA and CDR2 YSLEER come from the germline V gene. The CDR3 extends over 18 amino acids. Trimming shortened V by 3 bases and J by 1 base, and 21 bases separated the two germline ends. The chain's CDR3 is CASSQGVGGGVKNTEAFF. In DNA, the CDR3 is TGCGCCAGCAGCCAGGGGGTCGGGGGAGGTGTTAAGAACACTGAAGCTTTCTTT.

The chain joins TRBV5-1 to TRBJ2-7; D is uncertain. Between the trimmed V and J ends, which lost 2 bases and 2 bases, there was a span of 11 bases. CDR3 length: 14 residues. Germline V gene lookup returns CDR1 SGHRS and CDR2 YFSETQ. CDR3 bases: TGCGCCAGCAGCTTTGTTACGGCAACCTACGAGCAGTACTTC. It encodes CASSFVTATYEQYF.